A selection of T cell receptor beta chains follows, all from one sample in a study of shared clonotypes between healthy human individuals. The table came from immunoSEQ multiplex PCR; TCRdb's copy has only in-frame clones and leaves some out. The sample lists 2 million or so clones, around 95% seen once, with more than 0.1% in the top ten. Sequenced input: naive CD4+ T cells sorted from blood. All receptors derive from a man aged 18 to 29 in good health. The CDR3 runs from the conserved cysteine through the conserved F or W. The order of the fields is clone size, J gene, V gene, D gene, CDR3 DNA, CDR3 protein. The D gene is left open where the match is weak. Rows give clone size only sometimes, using once, few, many, or a class for an expanded clone.

size: .
J: TRBJ2-5
V: TRBV5-1
D: TRBD2
DNA: TGCGCCAGCTCCCGGCAAATTAGCGGGGTGTATGGAGAGACCCAGTACTTC
CDR3: CASSRQISGVYGETQYF

size: .
J: TRBJ2-3
V: TRBV7-3
D: .
DNA: TGTGCCAGCAGCTTAACGCCGGGACCCACAGATACGCAGTATTTT
CDR3: CASSLTPGPTDTQYF

size: .
J: TRBJ2-7
V: TRBV5-1
D: .
DNA: TGCGCCAGCAGCCCTCTCCTGGGGGCCGGCTCCTACGAGCAGTACTTC
CDR3: CASSPLLGAGSYEQYF

size: .
J: TRBJ1-6
V: TRBV25-1
D: .
DNA: TGTGCCAGCGCTGACGAGTATAGGGGGAGCGGTTCACCCCTCCACTTT
CDR3: CASADEYRGSGSPLHF

size: .
J: TRBJ2-1
V: TRBV18
D: TRBD1
DNA: TGTGCCAGCTCACCACGGACAGGGGTTAGTGAGCAGTTCTTC
CDR3: CASSPRTGVSEQFF

size: .
J: TRBJ1-2
V: TRBV5-4
D: TRBD1
DNA: TGTGCCAGCAGCCAGACAGGGACCAACTATGGCTACACCTTC
CDR3: CASSQTGTNYGYTF

size: once
J: TRBJ1-2
V: TRBV2
D: .
DNA: TGTGCCAGCAGTTTTGAGTACCCTAGAGAAACCTTC
CDR3: CASSFEYPRETF

size: .
J: TRBJ2-7
V: TRBV6-6
D: TRBD1
DNA: TGTGCCAGCAGTTACTCAACAGGGGCGTACGAGCAGTACTTC
CDR3: CASSYSTGAYEQYF

size: .
J: TRBJ1-2
V: TRBV15
D: .
DNA: TGTGCCACCCGGGGCGCCGGTGGGGTAAACTATGGCTACACCTTC
CDR3: CATRGAGGVNYGYTF

size: .
J: TRBJ2-2
V: TRBV18
D: TRBD2
DNA: TGTGCCAGCTCACCAGTTGAACGACTAGCATCTGGGGAGCTGTTTTTT
CDR3: CASSPVERLASGELFF

size: .
J: TRBJ2-7
V: TRBV10-3
D: TRBD1
DNA: TGTGCCATCAGTGAGTTCTCAGGGGGCAAGGACGAGCAGTACTTC
CDR3: CAISEFSGGKDEQYF

size: .
J: TRBJ2-1
V: TRBV7-2
D: .
DNA: TGTGCCAGCAGCTTAGTTGCGGGCGCCTACAATGAGCAGTTCTTC
CDR3: CASSLVAGAYNEQFF

size: .
J: TRBJ1-2
V: TRBV18
D: .
DNA: TGTGCCAGCTCACCAGACAGCGGGGATAGCTATGGCTACACCTTC
CDR3: CASSPDSGDSYGYTF

size: .
J: TRBJ1-4
V: TRBV5-1
D: TRBD1
DNA: TGCGCCAGCAGCCTGGACAGGGGAGGTGAAAAACTGTTTTTT
CDR3: CASSLDRGGEKLFF

size: .
J: TRBJ1-6
V: TRBV30
D: TRBD1
DNA: TGTGCCTGGAGTGTGGGGACAGGGGAGTCACCCCTCCACTTT
CDR3: CAWSVGTGESPLHF

size: .
J: TRBJ2-3
V: TRBV28
D: TRBD2
DNA: TGTGCCAGCAGACTTAGCGGGGGCACAGATACGCAGTATTTT
CDR3: CASRLSGGTDTQYF

size: once
J: TRBJ2-7
V: TRBV5-1
D: .
DNA: TGCGCCAGCAGTGGGGGCAGGGTCTACGAGCAGTACTTC
CDR3: CASSGGRVYEQYF

size: .
J: TRBJ2-7
V: TRBV7-9
D: .
DNA: TGTGCCAGCAGCGGCGCCTACGAGCAGTACTTC
CDR3: CASSGAYEQYF

size: .
J: TRBJ1-6
V: TRBV30
D: .
DNA: TGTGCCTGGAGGAGGGACGGCTCACCCCTCCACTTT
CDR3: CAWRRDGSPLHF

size: .
J: TRBJ2-1
V: TRBV30
D: .
DNA: TGTGCCTGGGCGAACAAGTATGAGCAGTTCTTC
CDR3: CAWANKYEQFF

size: .
J: TRBJ2-3
V: TRBV6-1
D: TRBD1
DNA: TGTGCCAGCCTATACCGGGACAGGGGTGAAGATACGCAGTATTTT
CDR3: CASLYRDRGEDTQYF

size: .
J: TRBJ2-5
V: TRBV5-1
D: TRBD1
DNA: TGCGCCAGCAGCTTGGCCATGGGGACAGGGCTAGAGACCCAGTACTTC
CDR3: CASSLAMGTGLETQYF

size: once
J: TRBJ1-1
V: TRBV19
D: TRBD1
DNA: TGTGCCAGTAGTTCGCCGCAGGGGGCCACTGAAGCTTTCTTT
CDR3: CASSSPQGATEAFF

size: .
J: TRBJ1-2
V: TRBV6-5
D: .
DNA: TGTGCCAGCAGCCTCGCCAGGGCCAGGGGCGGCTACACCTTC
CDR3: CASSLARARGGYTF

size: .
J: TRBJ2-6
V: TRBV18
D: TRBD1
DNA: TGTGCCAGCTTACAGGGACAGCGAGGCTCTGGGGCCAACGTCCTGACTTTC
CDR3: CASLQGQRGSGANVLTF

size: .
J: TRBJ1-6
V: TRBV15
D: TRBD1
DNA: TGTGCCACCAGCACCCGAAGACAGGGAGCCTCCTATAATTCACCCCTCCACTTT
CDR3: CATSTRRQGASYNSPLHF

size: .
J: TRBJ2-2
V: TRBV6-5
D: TRBD1
DNA: TGTGCCAGCAGCAAGGACAGGGGTAGGACCGGGGAGCTGTTTTTT
CDR3: CASSKDRGRTGELFF

size: .
J: TRBJ2-7
V: TRBV14
D: .
DNA: TGTGCCAGCAGCCAAGACAAGCTTTACGAGCAGTACTTC
CDR3: CASSQDKLYEQYF

size: .
J: TRBJ1-2
V: TRBV20-1
D: TRBD1
DNA: TGCAGTGGTAACAGGGGGGATGGCTACACCTTC
CDR3: CSGNRGDGYTF

size: .
J: TRBJ1-1
V: TRBV9
D: .
DNA: TGTGCCAGCAGCGCGGGACGGGAAGCTTTCTTT
CDR3: CASSAGREAFF

size: .
J: TRBJ2-2
V: TRBV6-4
D: TRBD1
DNA: TGTGCCAGCAGTACACAGGGGACCGGGGAGCTGTTTTTT
CDR3: CASSTQGTGELFF

size: .
J: TRBJ2-5
V: TRBV6-1
D: TRBD2
DNA: TGTGCCAGCAGTGGGGGACTGACTAGCGGGGGCCTTGGAGAGACCCAGTACTTC
CDR3: CASSGGLTSGGLGETQYF

size: .
J: TRBJ2-7
V: TRBV2
D: TRBD2
DNA: TGTGCCAGCACCGAGGTTCTAGCGGGGGACTACGAGCAGTACTTC
CDR3: CASTEVLAGDYEQYF

size: .
J: TRBJ2-4
V: TRBV30
D: .
DNA: TGTGCCTGGAGCCACACGGGGGCGGGGGCCAAAAACATTCAGTACTTC
CDR3: CAWSHTGAGAKNIQYF

size: .
J: TRBJ1-5
V: TRBV5-1
D: .
DNA: TGCGCCAGCAGCTTGACCCCATGGGGCAATCAGCCCCAGCATTTT
CDR3: CASSLTPWGNQPQHF

size: .
J: TRBJ1-4
V: TRBV5-6
D: .
DNA: TGTGCCAGTAGTAACCGTGGAGGAGGTGAAAAACTGTTTTTT
CDR3: CASSNRGGGEKLFF

size: .
J: TRBJ2-7
V: TRBV7-2
D: TRBD2
DNA: TGTGCCAGCAGCTTAGACGGGACTAGCTCCTACGAGCAGTACTTC
CDR3: CASSLDGTSSYEQYF

size: .
J: TRBJ2-1
V: TRBV29-1
D: TRBD1
DNA: TGCAGCGTTGAAGAATCCGGGACAGGGGGCTGGAATGAGCAGTTCTTC
CDR3: CSVEESGTGGWNEQFF

size: few
J: TRBJ1-4
V: TRBV14
D: .
DNA: TGTGCCAGCAGGTTCTATAGGACGGCTAATGAAAAACTGTTTTTT
CDR3: CASRFYRTANEKLFF

size: few
J: TRBJ1-6
V: TRBV19
D: .
DNA: TGTGCCAGTCGGGACACTCGTCATAATTCACCCCTCCACTTT
CDR3: CASRDTRHNSPLHF

size: .
J: TRBJ2-3
V: TRBV6-1
D: TRBD1
DNA: TGTGCCAGCAGTGGACAGGGATATACGCAGTATTTT
CDR3: CASSGQGYTQYF

size: .
J: TRBJ2-3
V: TRBV10-1
D: TRBD2
DNA: TGCGCCAGCAGTGAGTCAAGCGGGGGGGCTGATACGCAGTATTTT
CDR3: CASSESSGGADTQYF

size: .
J: TRBJ1-1
V: TRBV19
D: .
DNA: TGTGCCAGTAGTATTCACGGCACTGAAGCTTTCTTT
CDR3: CASSIHGTEAFF

size: .
J: TRBJ1-2
V: TRBV6-1
D: .
DNA: TGTGCCAGCAGACCCTCCCGACAGACCTATTATGGCTACACCTTC
CDR3: CASRPSRQTYYGYTF

size: once
J: TRBJ1-4
V: TRBV5-1
D: TRBD1
DNA: TGCGCCAGCAGAACGACAGGGGGACTAAATGAAAAACTGTTTTTT
CDR3: CASRTTGGLNEKLFF

size: .
J: TRBJ2-1
V: TRBV7-2
D: .
DNA: TGTGCCAGCAGCCCGTTCCCGGACGGATACAATGAGCAGTTCTTC
CDR3: CASSPFPDGYNEQFF

size: .
J: TRBJ2-5
V: TRBV28
D: TRBD2
DNA: TGTGCCAGCAGTTACCCGGGGGGAAGGGAAAAGACCCAGTACTTC
CDR3: CASSYPGGREKTQYF

size: .
J: TRBJ2-1
V: TRBV11-2
D: .
DNA: TGTGCCAGCAGTCCTCCACTCAGATCCTACAATGAGCAGTTCTTC
CDR3: CASSPPLRSYNEQFF

size: .
J: TRBJ1-4
V: TRBV10-3
D: TRBD1
DNA: TGTGCCATCAGTTCCGGGACAGGGGGAGCAACTAATGAAAAACTGTTTTTT
CDR3: CAISSGTGGATNEKLFF

size: .
J: TRBJ1-5
V: TRBV6-1
D: TRBD1
DNA: TGTGCCAGCAGTGCGGACAGGGGTTATCAGCCCCAGCATTTT
CDR3: CASSADRGYQPQHF

size: .
J: TRBJ1-1
V: TRBV6-5
D: .
DNA: TGTGCCAGCAGTCGACAGGCTAACACTGAAGCTTTCTTT
CDR3: CASSRQANTEAFF

size: .
J: TRBJ2-1
V: TRBV30
D: .
DNA: TGTGCCTGGCCGGAGGGGGTGGGCTCCTACAATGAGCAGTTCTTC
CDR3: CAWPEGVGSYNEQFF

size: .
J: TRBJ2-7
V: TRBV9
D: TRBD1
DNA: TGTGCCAGCAGCGTCCAACCGGGACAGGGGCGAGAGCAGTACTTC
CDR3: CASSVQPGQGREQYF